Listed below are T cell receptor beta chains from one sample, sequenced in a study of human T cells and chemical hapten exposure. TCRdb used MiXCR to reprocess the RACE reads, holding one entry per CDR3 protein. Of about 76,000 distinct CDR3 sequences in the sample, 10% to 15% are singletons; the top ten hold roughly 6%. Sequencing used whole blood, obtained in connection with sensitization to the hapten diphenylcyclopropenone (DPC). The receptor set was obtained from a woman between 50 and 59 years old with alopecia areata. Some clones in this sample may be carry-over from other donors' samples. Both conserved end residues are part of each CDR3. Fields, in order: clone size, V gene, J gene, D gene, CDR3 DNA, CDR3 protein. D genes are given only for firm matches. Part of the rows lack a size; the others show once, few, many or a class for expanded clones.

few,TRBV15,TRBJ1-3,TRBD1,TGTGCCACCAGCTCAGGACAGGACGGAAACACCATATATTTT,CATSSGQDGNTIYF
few,TRBV5-1,TRBJ2-1,TRBD2,TGCGCCAGCAGCTCGCCGGGACTAGCGGGAGATGAGCAGTTCTTC,CASSSPGLAGDEQFF
many,TRBV28,TRBJ2-5,.,TGTGCCAGCAGTTTAAAGGAGACCCAGTACTTC,CASSLKETQYF
many,TRBV18,TRBJ2-7,.,TGTGCCAGCTCACCACTGGGATACGAGCAGTACTTC,CASSPLGYEQYF
.,TRBV7-8,TRBJ2-4,TRBD2,TGTGCCAGCAGCTCTGGACTAGCGGGAGCGGGAGCCAAAAACATTCAGTACTTC,CASSSGLAGAGAKNIQYF
many,TRBV7-6,TRBJ2-1,TRBD2,TGTGCCAGCAGCTCGGGACTAGCGGGAGGGAGCGGCGATGAGCAGTTCTTC,CASSSGLAGGSGDEQFF
few,TRBV10-3,TRBJ1-2,.,TGTGCCATCAGTGGTGACATATACTATGGCTACACCTTC,CAISGDIYYGYTF
.,TRBV20-1,TRBJ1-1,.,TGCAGTGCTAGAACAGGCATGAACACTGAAGCTTTCTTT,CSARTGMNTEAFF
many,TRBV7-6,TRBJ2-3,TRBD2,TGTGCCAGCAGCCAAATACTACAAGGACTAGCGGGAGGCACAGATACGCAGTATTTT,CASSQILQGLAGGTDTQYF
few,TRBV5-5,TRBJ2-7,.,TGTGCCAGCAGCCCCCTGGGTCCTCCCCACGAGCAGTACTTC,CASSPLGPPHEQYF
.,TRBV20-1,TRBJ2-6,.,TGCAGTGCTAGAGAGAGGCTGATCAACTCTGGGGCCAACGTCCTGACTTTC,CSARERLINSGANVLTF
many,TRBV3-1,TRBJ2-7,.,TGTGCCAGCAGCCAAGAAGGGGGTAGCTCCTACGAGCAGTACTTC,CASSQEGGSSYEQYF
many,TRBV28,TRBJ1-2,TRBD1,TGTGCCAGCAGTTCGTCCGGGACAGGGGGCGAAGGGTATGGCTACACCTTC,CASSSSGTGGEGYGYTF
many,TRBV29-1,TRBJ2-1,.,TGCAGCGCCCGGTCGGAGTACAATGAGCAGTTCTTC,CSARSEYNEQFF
many,TRBV20-1,TRBJ1-1,.,TGCAGTGCTAGAGACGCAGGTCGGACCACTGAAGCTTTCTTT,CSARDAGRTTEAFF
many,TRBV7-6,TRBJ1-1,.,TGTGCCAGCAGCCAAAGGAACGCAGGGAAGGGGAACACTGAAGCTTTCTTT,CASSQRNAGKGNTEAFF
few,TRBV2,TRBJ1-2,TRBD1,TGTGCCAGACCGGGACAGAACTATGGCTACACCTTC,CARPGQNYGYTF
few,TRBV29-1,TRBJ2-7,.,TGCAGCGTTTACCGGGACGGGACCAACGAGCAGTACTTC,CSVYRDGTNEQYF
many,TRBV29-1,TRBJ2-7,.,TGCAGCGCTTCTACAGGGAGCTCCTACGAGCAGTACTTC,CSASTGSSYEQYF
.,TRBV5-1,TRBJ2-3,.,TGCGCCAGCAGCAAACAGGGTTTGGGACTTACAGATACGCAGTATTTT,CASSKQGLGLTDTQYF
many,TRBV20-1,TRBJ1-5,TRBD1,TGCAGTGCTTCAACAGGGGGGAGCCAGCCCCAGCATTTT,CSASTGGSQPQHF
.,TRBV6-4,TRBJ1-1,.,TGTGCCAGCAGAGCTTCGGGGCAGTACACTGAAGCTTTCTTT,CASRASGQYTEAFF
many,TRBV6-6,TRBJ2-3,.,TGTGCCAGCAGGGCTAGGGATGCAGATACGCAGTATTTT,CASRARDADTQYF
many,TRBV29-1,TRBJ2-5,.,TGCAGCGTTCGACGGGACATCAATGGGGAGACCCAGTACTTC,CSVRRDINGETQYF
.,TRBV2,TRBJ1-1,.,TGTGCCAGCAGTGAAGCGAGGGTTCGCACTGAAGCTTTCTTT,CASSEARVRTEAFF
many,TRBV6-5,TRBJ1-4,.,TGTGCCAGCAGTTACTCCGGGGGCGCGGGTGAAAAACTGTTTTTT,CASSYSGGAGEKLFF
many,TRBV20-1,TRBJ2-1,.,TGCAGTGCTAGCCCTACTAGCCCAGGGGTCATGGGTGAGCAGTTCTTC,CSASPTSPGVMGEQFF
many,TRBV7-9,TRBJ2-4,.,TGTGCCAGCAGCTTAGACGCAGGGAAGAACATTCAGTACTTC,CASSLDAGKNIQYF
few,TRBV5-1,TRBJ2-3,.,TGCGCCAGCAGCTTGGGGCCGCAGGGGCTGCAAGCAGATACGCAGTATTTT,CASSLGPQGLQADTQYF
.,TRBV10-2,TRBJ2-7,.,TGCGCCAGCGGTACCGGGACCCAGGCCTACGAGCAGTACTTC,CASGTGTQAYEQYF
.,TRBV9,TRBJ2-7,.,TGTGCCAGCACCCTGGGGGCGGGAGCGCCCTACGAGCAGTACTTC,CASTLGAGAPYEQYF
many,TRBV29-1,TRBJ1-5,.,TGCAGCGCTACGGTCGGGAATCAGCCCCAGCATTTT,CSATVGNQPQHF
many,TRBV2,TRBJ1-2,TRBD1,TGTGCCAGCAGTGAGGGACAGAACCCCTGGGGGGGCTACACCTTC,CASSEGQNPWGGYTF
few,TRBV2,TRBJ1-1,.,TGTGCCAGCAGGGAGACAGGCGGCACTGAAGCTTTCTTT,CASRETGGTEAFF
few,TRBV3-1,TRBJ2-1,.,TGTGCCAGCAGCCAAGGGCTATACAATGAGCAGTTCTTC,CASSQGLYNEQFF
many,TRBV12-3/TRBV12-4,TRBJ2-3,.,TGTGCCAGCAGTTTTGGGACGGGACTCCCCCCGTATTTT,CASSFGTGLPPYF
many,TRBV2,TRBJ1-1,.,TGTGCCAGCAGTGTTACAGGGAGCGCGAACACTGAAGCTTTCTTT,CASSVTGSANTEAFF
.,TRBV6-5,TRBJ2-5,.,TGTGCCAGCAATGAAGAACCGAGAGGAGAGACCCAGTACTTC,CASNEEPRGETQYF
few,TRBV3-1,TRBJ2-5,.,TGTGCCAGCAGACTTCAGGGCTTCCAAGAGACCCAGTACTTC,CASRLQGFQETQYF
.,TRBV7-8,TRBJ2-5,TRBD2,TGTGCCAGCAGCTTATCACGCTTTACGGGACTAGCAGACCTGGAGGAGACCCAGTACTTC,CASSLSRFTGLADLEETQYF
many,TRBV29-1,TRBJ2-6,.,TGCAGCGTTGAAGCGGGGGCTGGGGCCAACGTCCTGACTTTC,CSVEAGAGANVLTF
.,TRBV7-6,TRBJ2-3,.,TGTGCCAGCAGCGCCCTCCAAAGGGACTGGGCAGATACGCAGTATTTT,CASSALQRDWADTQYF
.,TRBV5-4,TRBJ2-7,TRBD2,TGTGCCAGCAGCCCCCACGCAACTAGCGGGAGAGTAAACGAGCAGTACTTC,CASSPHATSGRVNEQYF
.,TRBV7-3,TRBJ2-3,TRBD2,TGTGCCAGCAGCTCCTACCCGACTAGCGGCACAGATACGCAGTATTTT,CASSSYPTSGTDTQYF
.,TRBV29-1,TRBJ2-2,.,TGCAGCGTTCCCAGGGGCGGGGAGCTGTTTTTT,CSVPRGGELFF
many,TRBV29-1,TRBJ2-1,.,TGCAGCGTCATGACTTTACGAGGATACAATGAGCAGTTCTTC,CSVMTLRGYNEQFF
.,TRBV11-2,TRBJ1-3,TRBD1,TGTGCCAGCAGCTTTCGACAGGGGATGGCTGGAAACACCATATATTTT,CASSFRQGMAGNTIYF
few,TRBV28,TRBJ2-7,.,TGTGCCAGCAGTTTGGGCCGTCAGGACTACGAGCAGTACTTC,CASSLGRQDYEQYF
.,TRBV4-1,TRBJ2-3,.,TGCGCCAGCAGCCCACGGAACCCGAGCACAGATACGCAGTATTTT,CASSPRNPSTDTQYF
few,TRBV11-3,TRBJ1-3,TRBD1,TGTGCCAGCAGCGCGGGACAGGGGGTTGAATCTGGAAACACCATATATTTT,CASSAGQGVESGNTIYF
many,TRBV30,TRBJ1-5,.,TGTGCCTGGAGTGGCGGCCAGAGGGATCAGCCCCAGCATTTT,CAWSGGQRDQPQHF
.,TRBV20-1,TRBJ2-2,.,TGCAGTGCTAGGTTTATTGGGAACACCGGGGAGCTGTTTTTT,CSARFIGNTGELFF
.,TRBV18,TRBJ1-2,TRBD1,TGTGCCAGCTCACCACCCAGTCACACAGGGGAAGATGGCTACACCTTC,CASSPPSHTGEDGYTF
.,TRBV29-1,TRBJ2-1,TRBD1,TGCAGCGTTCTCCTCCAGGGGGCCGGTGAGCAGTTCTTC,CSVLLQGAGEQFF
many,TRBV6-6,TRBJ2-5,.,TGTGCCAGCAGCCCCAGGACCGGGAGCTCTGAGACCCAGTACTTC,CASSPRTGSSETQYF
.,TRBV11-1,TRBJ1-2,TRBD1,TGTGCCAGCAGCATACCGGGACAGGGCATCTATGGCTACACCTTC,CASSIPGQGIYGYTF
many,TRBV4-1,TRBJ1-1,.,TGCGCCAGCAGCCCCCCCCGCATGAACACTGAAGCTTTCTTT,CASSPPRMNTEAFF
.,TRBV10-3,TRBJ1-2,TRBD1,TGTGCCATCGGACAGGGTATCTATGGCTACACCTTC,CAIGQGIYGYTF
few,TRBV15,TRBJ2-7,.,TGTGCCACCAGCAGAGATCACCAGCTCTCCTACGAGCAGTACTTC,CATSRDHQLSYEQYF
.,TRBV7-2,TRBJ2-1,.,TGTGCCAGCAGCCCGACCTCCGGACTAAGCAATGAGCAGTTCTTC,CASSPTSGLSNEQFF